Included here is one T cell receptor beta chain sequence, with context. The antigen is not known. The CDR3 has 11 amino acids. The V gene lost 4 bases and the J gene lost 6 bases, with 4 bases spanning the gap. Germline CDR1 and CDR2: SNHLY and FYNNEI. The sample is drawn from a study of T cell responses to AZD1222 COVID-19 vaccine. General observations from the study: Repertoires were obtained solely post-peak T cell response. Nearly half of the spike-specific TCRs reportedly recognize variant regions that carry no mutations.

Samples with a second dose at about 4 or about 12 weeks were pooled together. The repertoire was sequenced with immunoSEQ multiplex PCR; TCRdb's copy has only in-frame clones and lacks some. The sample records over 100,000 clones, about 89% being singletons. The sequencing used peripheral blood, collected 28 days after the second AZD1222 dose. The sequence came from an adult who received the AZD1222 COVID-19 vaccine. J is TRBJ2-1 and V is TRBV2; D unresolved. The CDR3 loop is CASSVGNEQFF. Here the CDR3 DNA reads TGTGCCAGCAGTGTAGGCAATGAGCAGTTCTTC. The variable domain in full, with the rest retrieved from reference TRBV2 and TRBJ2-1, is EPEVTQTPSHQVTQMGQEVILRCVPISNHLYFYWYRQILGQKVEFLVSFYNNEISEKSEIFDDQFSVERPDGSNFTLKIRSTKLEDSAMYFCASSVGNEQFFGPGTRLTVL.